These 12 T cell receptor beta chains came from one sample sequenced in a study of CD8 T cells in ankylosing spondylitis. One entry per CDR3 protein results from TCRdb running MiXCR on the 5' RACE reads. This sample has about 340,000 distinct CDR3 sequences, with over 12% found just once. Sequencing input: blood, either unsorted or a sorted T cell fraction (not recorded which). The receptors stem from a male donor with ankylosing spondylitis or in good health (not recorded which).

V gene TRBV6-5 combines with J gene TRBJ2-3, with 8 bases matching TRBD1. Germline-derived CDR1 and CDR2 are MNHEY and SVGAGI. The CDR3 extends over 15 amino acids. J was trimmed by 5 bases and V by 2 bases; bases with no gene match: 6. The CDR3 here is CASSYLQGGLDTQYF. The DNA of the CDR3 is TGTGCCAGCAGTTACCTACAGGGGGGCCTAGATACGCAGTATTTT.

This sequence joins TRBV11-2 and TRBJ2-1, with TRBD1 as a possible D gene (5 bases). The germline CDR1 and CDR2 sequences are SGHAT and FQNNGV. V gave up 2 bases and J gave up 1 base, with 18 bases separating them. CDR3 length: 18 amino acids. CDR3 sequence: CASSLFKGLSGSYNEQFF. CDR3 nucleotide sequence: TGTGCCAGCAGCTTATTTAAGGGGTTGAGTGGGTCCTACAATGAGCAGTTCTTC.

This clonotype was counted a few times. DNA of the CDR3: TGTGCCAGCACCCCGACGGGGGATACGCAGTATTTT. It yields the protein CASTPTGDTQYF. The rearrangement uses TRBV12-3 or TRBV12-4 and TRBJ2-3; a possible D gene is TRBD2 (5 bases). V lost 7 bases and J 6 bases, leaving 11 bases between the germline ends. The CDR3 is 12 amino acids.

The chain links TRBV12-3 or TRBV12-4 to TRBJ2-3; 11 bases fit TRBD2. The junction had 7 bases not matched to a gene; V was cut back by 4 bases and J by 1 base. The CDR3 contains 17 residues. CDR3 region: CASSSVAGGPGTDTQYF. The CDR3 region has the DNA TGTGCCAGCAGTTCAGTAGCGGGGGGGCCCGGCACAGATACGCAGTATTTT.

This clonotype was counted many times. At one end, the junction sequence differs from germline, possibly due to a read error. CDR3 in amino acids: CASSLGGGTGELFF. The DNA of the CDR3 is TGCGCCAGCAGCTTGGGGGGCGGCACCGGGGAGCTGTTTTTT. The J gene is TRBJ2-2, the V gene TRBV12-3 or TRBV12-4, with D perhaps given as TRBD1 or TRBD2 (6 bases each). This CDR3 contains 14 residues.

This clonotype appeared many times. The chain is built from TRBV5-1 and TRBJ2-5; D gene ambiguous. Per germline, CDR1 SGHRS and CDR2 YFSETQ. V was clipped by 0 bases and J by 5 bases, with 8 bases between them. The CDR3 is 13 amino acids. The CDR3 nucleotides are TGCGCCAGCAGCTTGGCCTTGCAGGAGACCCAGTACTTC. Translation gives CASSLALQETQYF.

This clonotype has a count of ten or more. The chain has TRBV29-1 and TRBJ1-1; 7 nucleotides agree with TRBD1. The V segment lost 4 bases and the J segment 1 base; nucleotides outside the gene matches: 3. CDR1 SQVTM and CDR2 ANQGSEA come from the germline V gene. The CDR3 consists of 13 residues. In nucleotides, the CDR3 is TGCAGCGTTGGGGGGACAGCGAACACTGAAGCTTTCTTT. Protein product: CSVGGTANTEAFF.

This clonotype has only a few counts. V gene TRBV10-3 combines with J gene TRBJ1-1; 9 bases line up with TRBD1. The CDR3 sequence is 14 residues long. Germline values: CDR1 ENHRY, CDR2 SYGVKD. With V trimmed by 6 bases and J by 3 bases, 5 bases remained unmatched. For the CDR3, the DNA is TGTGCCATCAGCCGGACAGGGGCGGACACTGAAGCTTTCTTT. It yields the protein CAISRTGADTEAFF.

The chain has TRBV12-3 or TRBV12-4 and TRBJ2-7, with D perhaps given as TRBD1 or TRBD2 (5 bases each). The CDR3 extends over 14 amino acids. The germline V and J ends were trimmed by 8 bases and 3 bases, with 17 bases remaining between them. The DNA of the CDR3 is TGTGCCAGCCAGAGTCCCGGGACCAACTACGAGCAGTACTTC. This gives the protein CASQSPGTNYEQYF.

This clonotype showed up just a few times. The chain is built from TRBV6-1 and TRBJ1-2; no reliable D call. Between the trimmed V and J ends, which lost 6 bases and 4 bases, there was a span of 18 bases. CDR1 and CDR2 (germline): MNHNS, SASEGT. The CDR3 totals 15 residues. The CDR3, as DNA: TGTGCCAGCAGACAGTACGAGAACTCGGGCTATGGCTACACCTTC. Translated, it gives CASRQYENSGYGYTF.

In DNA, the CDR3 is TGTGCCATCAGTCTGACAGGCCAAGAGACCCAGTACTTC. Protein product: CAISLTGQETQYF. The V and J genes are TRBV10-3 and TRBJ2-5; possibly TRBD1 for D (6 bases). Trimming removed 5 bases from V and 1 base from J, with 8 bases in between. The CDR3 extends over 13 amino acids. Looked up from germline, CDR1 is ENHRY and CDR2 is SYGVKD.

Points on this clonotype: The junction differs from germline at one of its ends, possibly a read error. This chain joins TRBV7-9 and TRBJ2-7, with D possibly TRBD1 on 5 matching bases. Germline CDR1 and CDR2: SEHNR and FQNEAQ (reference sequence). The CDR3 sequence is 15 residues long. CDR3 protein: CASSLGTRATYEQYF. In DNA form, the CDR3 reads TGTGCCAGCAGTTTAGGAACCAGGGCCACCTACGAGCAGTACTTC.